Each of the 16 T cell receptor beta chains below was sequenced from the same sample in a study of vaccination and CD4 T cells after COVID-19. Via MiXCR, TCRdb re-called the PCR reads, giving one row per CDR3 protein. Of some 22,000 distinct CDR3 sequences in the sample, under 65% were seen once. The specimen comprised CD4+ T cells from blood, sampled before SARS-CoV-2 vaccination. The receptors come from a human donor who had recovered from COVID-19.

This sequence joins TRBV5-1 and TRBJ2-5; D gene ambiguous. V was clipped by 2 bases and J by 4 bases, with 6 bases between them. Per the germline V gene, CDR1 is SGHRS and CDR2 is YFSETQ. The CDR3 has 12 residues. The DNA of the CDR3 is TGCGCCAGCAGCTTTGGAAGAGAGACCCAGTACTTC. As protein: CASSFGRETQYF.

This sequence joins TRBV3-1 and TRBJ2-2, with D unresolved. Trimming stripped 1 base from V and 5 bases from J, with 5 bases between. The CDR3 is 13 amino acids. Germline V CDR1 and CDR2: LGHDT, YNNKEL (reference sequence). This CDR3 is CASSQGTTGELFF. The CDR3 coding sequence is TGTGCCAGCAGCCAAGGTACTACCGGGGAGCTGTTTTTT.

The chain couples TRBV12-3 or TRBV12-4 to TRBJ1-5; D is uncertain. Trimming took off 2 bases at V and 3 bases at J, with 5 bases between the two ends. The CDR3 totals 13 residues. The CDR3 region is CASSLQINQPQHF. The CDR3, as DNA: TGTGCCAGCAGTTTACAGATCAATCAGCCCCAGCATTTT.

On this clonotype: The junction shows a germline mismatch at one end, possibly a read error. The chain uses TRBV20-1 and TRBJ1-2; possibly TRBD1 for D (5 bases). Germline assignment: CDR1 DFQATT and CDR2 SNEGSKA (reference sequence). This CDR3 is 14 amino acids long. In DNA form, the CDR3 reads TGCAGTGCTAGGGGGGTAGGAGGGCCCTATAGCTACACCTTC. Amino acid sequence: CSARGVGGPYSYTF.

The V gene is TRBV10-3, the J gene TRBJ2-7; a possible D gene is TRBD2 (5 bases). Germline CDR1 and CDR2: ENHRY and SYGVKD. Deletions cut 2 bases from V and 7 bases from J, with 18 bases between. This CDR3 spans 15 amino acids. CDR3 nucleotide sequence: TGTGCCATCAGTGAGACTAACTCCTACGAGCGGGAGCAGTACTTC. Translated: CAISETNSYEREQYF.

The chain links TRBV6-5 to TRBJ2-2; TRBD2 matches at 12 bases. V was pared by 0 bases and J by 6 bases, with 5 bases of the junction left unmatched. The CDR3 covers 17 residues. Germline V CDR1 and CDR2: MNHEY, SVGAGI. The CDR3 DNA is TGTGCCAGCAGTTACTCGGGGACTAGCGGGTCCTCCGGGGAGCTGTTTTTT. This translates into CASSYSGTSGSSGELFF.

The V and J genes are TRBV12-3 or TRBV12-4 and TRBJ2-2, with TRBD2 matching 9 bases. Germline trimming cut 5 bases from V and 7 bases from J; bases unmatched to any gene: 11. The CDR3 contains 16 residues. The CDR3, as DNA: TGTGCCAGCAGTCCTCGGGTAGCGGGAGTTGACGGGGAGCTGTTTTTT. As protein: CASSPRVAGVDGELFF.

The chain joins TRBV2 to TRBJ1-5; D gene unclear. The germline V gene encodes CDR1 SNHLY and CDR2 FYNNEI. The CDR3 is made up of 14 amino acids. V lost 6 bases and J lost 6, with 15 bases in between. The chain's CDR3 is CASRPLRDGQPQHF. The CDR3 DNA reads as TGTGCCAGCAGGCCCCTCCGAGATGGTCAGCCCCAGCATTTT.

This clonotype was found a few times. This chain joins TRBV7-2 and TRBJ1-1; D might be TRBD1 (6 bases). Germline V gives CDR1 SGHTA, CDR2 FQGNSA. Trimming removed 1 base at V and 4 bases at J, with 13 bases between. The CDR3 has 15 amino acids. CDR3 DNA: TGTGCCAGCAGCTTAGGACCGGGACACCCCACTGAAGCTTTCTTT. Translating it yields CASSLGPGHPTEAFF.

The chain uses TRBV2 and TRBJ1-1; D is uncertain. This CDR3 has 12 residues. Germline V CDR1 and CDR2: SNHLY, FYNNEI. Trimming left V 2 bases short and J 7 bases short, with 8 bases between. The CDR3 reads CASSERANEAFF. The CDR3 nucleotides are TGTGCCAGCAGTGAAAGGGCAAATGAAGCTTTCTTT.

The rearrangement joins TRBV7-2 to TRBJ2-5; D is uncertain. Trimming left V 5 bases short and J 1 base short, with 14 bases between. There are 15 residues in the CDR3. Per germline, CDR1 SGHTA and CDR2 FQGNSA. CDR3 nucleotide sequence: TGTGCCAGCAGCGTGGGTGGTACAGTCCAAGAGACCCAGTACTTC. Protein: CASSVGGTVQETQYF.

The CDR3 DNA reads as TGTGCCAGTAGTGTTCAGGGCCGAGGAGAGACCCAGTACTTC. Translating it yields CASSVQGRGETQYF. This sequence joins TRBV19 and TRBJ2-5, with D possibly TRBD1 on 5 matching bases. CDR1 and CDR2 (germline): LNHDA, SQIVND (reference sequence). The ends were cut back, 5 bases at V and 4 bases at J, with 14 bases in the middle. The CDR3 is made up of 14 amino acids.

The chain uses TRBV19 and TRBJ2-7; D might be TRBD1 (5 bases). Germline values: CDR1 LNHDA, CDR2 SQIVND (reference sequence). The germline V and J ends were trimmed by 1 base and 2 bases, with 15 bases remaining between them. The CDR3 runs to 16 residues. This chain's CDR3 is CASSIGREVAPYEQYF. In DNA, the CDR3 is TGTGCCAGTAGTATAGGCAGGGAAGTCGCCCCCTACGAGCAGTACTTC.

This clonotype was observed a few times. Here the CDR3 reads CASSARTSGSSDTQYF. The CDR3 DNA reads TGTGCCAGCAGCGCCCGGACTAGCGGGAGCTCGGATACGCAGTATTTT. The rearrangement joins TRBV7-8 to TRBJ2-3; 13 bases align to TRBD2. The trim removed 5 bases at V and 6 bases at J, leaving 8 bases unmatched. This CDR3 is built from 16 residues. Germline assignment: CDR1 SGHVS and CDR2 FQNEAQ.

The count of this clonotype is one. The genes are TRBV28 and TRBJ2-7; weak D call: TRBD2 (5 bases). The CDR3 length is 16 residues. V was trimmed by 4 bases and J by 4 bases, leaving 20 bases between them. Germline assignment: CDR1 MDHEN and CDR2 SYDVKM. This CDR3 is CASSSYGGPRTYEQYF. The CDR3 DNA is TGTGCCAGCAGTTCGTACGGCGGGCCAAGAACGTACGAGCAGTACTTC. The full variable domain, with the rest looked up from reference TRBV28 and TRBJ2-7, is DVKVTQSSRYLVKRTGEKVFLECVQDMDHENMFWYRQDPGLGLRLIYFSYDVKMKEKGDIPEGYSVSREKKERFSLILESASTNQTSMYLCASSSYGGPRTYEQYFGPGTRLTVT.

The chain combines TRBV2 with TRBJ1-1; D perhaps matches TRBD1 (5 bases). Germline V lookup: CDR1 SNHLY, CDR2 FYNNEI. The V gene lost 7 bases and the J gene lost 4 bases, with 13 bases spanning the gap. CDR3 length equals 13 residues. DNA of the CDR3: TGTGCCAGCATCCTCCGGGGGACCACTGAAGCTTTCTTT. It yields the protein CASILRGTTEAFF.